Listed here are 2 T cell receptor beta chains from one sample, sequenced in a study of glioma-infiltrating T cells. Using RNA template, CDR3s of TCR alpha and beta were amplified with iRepertoire arm-PCR. TCRdb called the multiplex PCR reads again in MiXCR, with one record for every CDR3 protein. The repertoire holds 150,000 to 200,000 distinct CDR3 sequences, with approximately 30% as singletons. The sample taken for sequencing was glioma tissue, nonneoplastic brain tissue, or PBMCs (not recorded which). Receptor source: a human donor with low-grade glioma or glioblastoma, undergoing nonglioma brain surgery, or in good health (not recorded which).

A note on this clonotype: This may stem from a read error, because a much larger clone lies one nucleotide away. The chain joins TRBV7-2 to TRBJ2-7; D is unresolved. CDR1 SGHTA and CDR2 FQGNSA come from the germline V gene. The CDR3 totals 11 residues. The CDR3 reads CASSGTYEQCF. The CDR3 nucleotides read TGTGCCAGCAGCGGAACCTACGAGCAGTGCTTC. Looking up the rest from reference TRBV7-2 and TRBJ2-7 gives the full variable domain: GAGVSQSPSNKVTEKGKDVELRCDPISGHTALYWYRQSLGQGLEFLIYFQGNSAPDKSGLPSDRFSAERTGGSVSTLTIQRTQQEDSAVYLCASSGTYEQCFGPGTRLTVT.

In this sample, this clonotype turned up many times. The CDR3 region is CASSQQLDQETQYF. The CDR3, as DNA: TGTGCCAGCAGCCAACAACTAGACCAAGAGACCCAGTACTTC. The V call is TRBV3-1, the J call TRBJ2-5, with TRBD2 as a possible D gene (5 bases). Germline lookup yields CDR1 LGHDT and CDR2 YNNKEL (reference sequence). The V and J ends lost 2 bases and 0 bases respectively, with 7 bases between them. The CDR3 totals 14 residues.